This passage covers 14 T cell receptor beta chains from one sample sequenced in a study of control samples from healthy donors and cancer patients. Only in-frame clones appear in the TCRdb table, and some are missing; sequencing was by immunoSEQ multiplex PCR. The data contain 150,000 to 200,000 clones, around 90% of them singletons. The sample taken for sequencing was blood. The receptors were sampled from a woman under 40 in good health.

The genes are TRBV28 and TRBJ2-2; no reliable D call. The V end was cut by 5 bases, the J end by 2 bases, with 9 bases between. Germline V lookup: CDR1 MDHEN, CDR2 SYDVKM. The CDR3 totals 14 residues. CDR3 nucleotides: TGTGCCAGCAGTAACCGGGCAAACACCGGGGAGCTGTTTTTT. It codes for CASSNRANTGELFF.

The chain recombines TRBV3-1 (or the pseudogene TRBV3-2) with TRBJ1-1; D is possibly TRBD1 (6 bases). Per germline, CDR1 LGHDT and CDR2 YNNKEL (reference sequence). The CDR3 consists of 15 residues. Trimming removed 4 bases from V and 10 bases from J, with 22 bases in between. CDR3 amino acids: CASSPSVWGHGGAFF. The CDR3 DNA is TGTGCCAGCAGCCCGTCCGTATGGGGGCATGGGGGAGCTTTCTTT.

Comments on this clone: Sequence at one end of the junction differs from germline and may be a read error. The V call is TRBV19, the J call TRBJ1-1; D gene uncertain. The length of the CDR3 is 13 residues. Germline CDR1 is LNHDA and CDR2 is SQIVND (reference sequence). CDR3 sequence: CASSISPEVKALF. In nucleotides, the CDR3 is TGTGCCAGTAGTATTAGCCCCGAAGTGAAAGCTCTCTTT.

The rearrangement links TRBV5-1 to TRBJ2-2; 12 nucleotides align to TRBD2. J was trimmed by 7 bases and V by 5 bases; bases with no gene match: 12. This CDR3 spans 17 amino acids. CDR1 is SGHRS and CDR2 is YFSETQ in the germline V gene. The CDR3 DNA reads TGCGCCAGCAGTTTCACGACTAGCGGGAGAGGAAACGGGGAGCTGTTTTTT. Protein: CASSFTTSGRGNGELFF.

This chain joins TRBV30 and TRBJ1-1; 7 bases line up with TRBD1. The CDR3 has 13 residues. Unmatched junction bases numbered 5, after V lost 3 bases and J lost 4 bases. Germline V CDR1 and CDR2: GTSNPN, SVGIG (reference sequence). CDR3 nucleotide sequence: TGTGCCTGGAGGACAGGGTTTGTCACTGAAGCTTTCTTT. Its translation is CAWRTGFVTEAFF.

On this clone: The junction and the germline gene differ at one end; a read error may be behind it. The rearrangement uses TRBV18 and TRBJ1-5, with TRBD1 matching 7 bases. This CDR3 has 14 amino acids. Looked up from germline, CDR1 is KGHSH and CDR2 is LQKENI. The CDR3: CASSPPGQLKDQHF. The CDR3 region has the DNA TGTGCCAGCTCCCCACCGGGACAGCTTAAGGACCAGCATTTT.

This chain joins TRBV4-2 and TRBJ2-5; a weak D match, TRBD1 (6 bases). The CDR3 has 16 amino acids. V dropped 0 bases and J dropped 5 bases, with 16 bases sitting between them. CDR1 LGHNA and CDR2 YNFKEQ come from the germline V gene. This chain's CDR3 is CASSQEVDSGWETQYF. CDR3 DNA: TGTGCCAGCAGCCAAGAGGTGGACAGTGGTTGGGAGACCCAGTACTTC.

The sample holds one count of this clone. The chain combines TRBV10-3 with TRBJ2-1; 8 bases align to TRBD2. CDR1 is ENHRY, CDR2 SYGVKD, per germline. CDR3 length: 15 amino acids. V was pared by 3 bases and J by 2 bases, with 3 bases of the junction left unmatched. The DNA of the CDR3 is TGTGCCATCAGTGACACTAGCGGCACCTACAATGAGCAGTTCTTC. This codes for CAISDTSGTYNEQFF.

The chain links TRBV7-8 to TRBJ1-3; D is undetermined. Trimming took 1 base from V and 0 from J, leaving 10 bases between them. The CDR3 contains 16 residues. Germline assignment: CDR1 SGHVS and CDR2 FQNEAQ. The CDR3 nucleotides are TGTGCCAGCAGCTTAGTGGCCCCTCGCTCTGGAAACACCATATATTTT. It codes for CASSLVAPRSGNTIYF.

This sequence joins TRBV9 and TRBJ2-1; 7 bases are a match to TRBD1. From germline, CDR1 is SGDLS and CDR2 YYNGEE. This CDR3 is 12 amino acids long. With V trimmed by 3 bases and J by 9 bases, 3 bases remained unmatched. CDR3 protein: CASSGQGPEQFF. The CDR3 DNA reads TGTGCCAGCAGCGGACAGGGTCCTGAGCAGTTCTTC.

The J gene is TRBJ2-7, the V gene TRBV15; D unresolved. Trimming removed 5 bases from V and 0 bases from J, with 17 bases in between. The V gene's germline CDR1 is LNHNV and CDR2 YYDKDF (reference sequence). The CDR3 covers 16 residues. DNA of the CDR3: TGTGCCACCAGCCCCTCATTTGGGTTGAGCTCCTACGAGCAGTACTTC. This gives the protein CATSPSFGLSSYEQYF.

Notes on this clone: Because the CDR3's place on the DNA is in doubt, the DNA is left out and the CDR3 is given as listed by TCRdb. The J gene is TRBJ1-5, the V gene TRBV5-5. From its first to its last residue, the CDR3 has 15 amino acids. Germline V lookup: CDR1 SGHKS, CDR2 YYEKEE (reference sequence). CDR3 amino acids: CASSFGPGEGQPQHF.

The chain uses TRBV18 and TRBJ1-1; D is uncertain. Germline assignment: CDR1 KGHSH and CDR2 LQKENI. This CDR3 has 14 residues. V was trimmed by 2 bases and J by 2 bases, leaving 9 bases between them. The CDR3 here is CASSPANSNTEAFF. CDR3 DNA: TGTGCCAGCTCACCAGCCAACAGCAACACTGAAGCTTTCTTT.

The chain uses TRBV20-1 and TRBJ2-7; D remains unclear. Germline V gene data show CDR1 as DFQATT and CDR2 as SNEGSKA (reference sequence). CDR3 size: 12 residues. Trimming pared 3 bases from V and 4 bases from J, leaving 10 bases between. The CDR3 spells CSASASDYEQYF. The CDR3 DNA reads TGCAGTGCTAGTGCTTCCGATTACGAGCAGTACTTC.